The T cell receptor (beta chain) under discussion was sequenced for a study of blood T cell repertoires in COVID-19. Study-wide context: PBMCs, B-cell-depleted T cells, or T cells provided the cDNA or gDNA that made up the material.

CDR3 length: 13 residues. Looked up from germline, CDR1 is LGHNA and CDR2 is YNFKEQ. Trimming stripped 0 bases from V and 5 bases from J, with 8 bases between. TCRdb keeps only in-frame clones here, not all; method: immunoSEQ multiplex PCR. The sample includes some 74,000 clones, approximately 80% of them seen just once. Sequencing was done on a sample of peripheral blood. This clonotype was obtained from a woman over 75 with active or convalescent COVID-19. This chain connects TRBV4-2 to TRBJ2-7; perhaps TRBD2 as D (5 bases). The CDR3 sequence: CASSQDEGHEQYF. The DNA for the CDR3 is TGTGCCAGCAGCCAAGATGAGGGCCACGAGCAGTACTTC.